The 5 T cell receptor beta chains presented below share a single source sample, sequenced in a study of CD8 T cells in Susac syndrome. RNA amounts of roughly 0.5 to 1 ug underwent reverse transcription with random hexamers. Via MiXCR, TCRdb re-called the immunoSEQ multiplex PCR reads, giving one row per CDR3 protein. The table has around 200,000 distinct CDR3 sequences, approximately 95% seen once. Sequences were obtained from CD4+ T cells from PBMCs. The receptor source for this set is a human donor with multiple sclerosis.

V usage is TRBV29-1 and J usage is TRBJ2-5, with D perhaps TRBD1 or TRBD2 (5 bases each). Germline CDR1 SQVTM, CDR2 ANQGSEA. V lost 7 bases and J lost 1, with 7 bases in between. The CDR3 has 11 amino acids. CDR3 coding DNA: TGCAGCGCGGGACCCCAAGAGACCCAGTACTTC. It translates to CSAGPQETQYF.

V and J are TRBV9 and TRBJ2-5; perhaps TRBD1 as D (5 bases). Per germline, CDR1 SGDLS and CDR2 YYNGEE. This CDR3 is 13 amino acids long. The V end lost 3 bases, the J end lost 2 bases, and 8 bases lay between the germline ends. This chain's CDR3 is CASSGRTQETQYF. Here the CDR3 DNA reads TGTGCCAGCAGCGGAAGGACACAAGAGACCCAGTACTTC.

The V gene is TRBV7-9, the J gene TRBJ1-6; D gene unclear. Germline-derived CDR1 and CDR2 are SEHNR and FQNEAQ (reference sequence). The V end was cut by 5 bases, the J end by 8 bases, with 13 bases between. The CDR3 covers 14 residues. The CDR3 DNA sequence: TGTGCCAGCAGCCCGGACCTACTATATTCACCCCTCCACTTT. This codes for CASSPDLLYSPLHF. The variable domain in full, completed from reference TRBV7-9 and TRBJ1-6, reads DTGVSQNPRHKITKRGQNVTFRCDPISEHNRLYWYRQTLGQGPEFLTYFQNEAQLEKSRLLSDRFSAERPKGSFSTLEIQRTEQGDSAMYLCASSPDLLYSPLHFGNGTRLTVT.

V is TRBV10-3 and J is TRBJ2-1, with 10 bases lining up with TRBD2. CDR1 and CDR2 from the germline V gene are ENHRY and SYGVKD. The CDR3 contains 15 residues. V was pared by 6 bases and J by 9 bases, with 11 bases of the junction left unmatched. The chain's CDR3 is CAISSLAGSYSEQFF. DNA of the CDR3: TGTGCCATCAGCTCACTAGCGGGGTCTTACTCTGAGCAGTTCTTC.

The count of this clonotype is one. The rearrangement uses TRBV20-1 and TRBJ1-2; 8 positions agree with TRBD1. This CDR3 comprises 12 residues. Germline trimming cut 5 bases from V and 8 bases from J; bases unmatched to any gene: 7. CDR1 and CDR2 (germline): DFQATT, SNEGSKA (reference sequence). CDR3 DNA: TGCAGTGCTGTCCAGGGGGCGCGGGGCTACACCTTC. Residues: CSAVQGARGYTF.